The entry below describes one TCR beta chain. As originally analysed: Using reference gene primer amplification, nucleated cell counts were estimated. Only in-frame clones appear in the TCRdb table, and some are missing; sequencing was by immunoSEQ multiplex PCR. V and J calls plus clone size are reproduced from that table; the DNA served to infer D and trimming. The sample yields about 120,000 clones, 85% seen once. The data stem from a study of blood T cell repertoires in COVID-19. About the study: Samples representing acute and convalescent COVID-19 were sourced from the United States, Italy and Spain. T cells, B-cell-depleted T cells, or PBMCs provided the cDNA or gDNA that served as material.

This CDR3 contains 16 residues. V was clipped by 1 base and J by 1 base; unmatched bases: 5. The rearrangement uses TRBV23-1 and TRBJ2-5; 8 nucleotides line up with TRBD1. TRBV23-1 is treated as an ORF (open reading frame) with a function not yet certain. Sequencing used peripheral blood. This receptor was obtained from a man older than 75 with active or convalescent COVID-19. The CDR3 sequence is CASSQFAGTGQETQYF. The CDR3, as DNA: TGCGCCAGCAGTCAATTCGCCGGGACAGGCCAAGAGACCCAGTACTTC.